Here is one T cell receptor (beta chain) with its context. Profiling relied on immunoSEQ multiplex PCR, and the TCRdb table lists in-frame clones only, not all of them. The table includes 250,000 to 300,000 clones, approximately 90% detected once. The data originate from a study of blood T cell repertoires in COVID-19. Study overall: Sources were T cells, B-cell-depleted T cells, or PBMCs; the material itself was cDNA or gDNA.

CDR1 SGHRS and CDR2 YFSETQ come from the germline V gene. V gave up 4 bases and J gave up 4 bases; unmatched junction bases: 5. This CDR3 contains 14 residues. Clinical histories supplied by participants themselves formed the basis of cohort assignment. This TCR derives from a woman aged 60 to 75 in a cohort exposed to, infected with or recovered from COVID-19 (not recorded which). Specimen: PBMCs or T cells enriched from blood (not recorded which). V is TRBV5-1 and J is TRBJ2-7; TRBD1 agrees at 10 bases. DNA for the CDR3: TGCGCCAGCAGCGCCGGGACAGGGGAGTACGAGCAGTACTTC. Its translation is CASSAGTGEYEQYF.